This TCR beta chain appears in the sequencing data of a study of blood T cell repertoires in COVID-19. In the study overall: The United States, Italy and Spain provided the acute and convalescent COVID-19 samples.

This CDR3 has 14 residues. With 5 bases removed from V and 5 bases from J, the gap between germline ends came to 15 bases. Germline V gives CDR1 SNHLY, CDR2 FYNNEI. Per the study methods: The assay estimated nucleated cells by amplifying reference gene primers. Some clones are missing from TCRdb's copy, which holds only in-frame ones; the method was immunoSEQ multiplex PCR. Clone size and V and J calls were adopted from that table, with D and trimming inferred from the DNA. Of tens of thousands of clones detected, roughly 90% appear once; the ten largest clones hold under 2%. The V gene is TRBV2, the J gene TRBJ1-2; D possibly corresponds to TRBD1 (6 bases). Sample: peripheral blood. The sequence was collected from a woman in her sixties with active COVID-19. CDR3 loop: CASSSETGPYGYTF. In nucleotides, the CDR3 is TGTGCCAGCAGTTCCGAGACAGGACCGTATGGCTACACCTTC.